The 26 T cell receptor beta chains below were found in one sample sequenced in a study of blood T cell repertoires in COVID-19. The data were produced by immunoSEQ multiplex PCR, yet TCRdb's version contains in-frame clones alone and is incomplete. The sample shows 300,000 to 450,000 clones, about 90% of them seen only once. Source material: PBMCs or T cells enriched from blood (not recorded which). The receptors come from a man younger than 40 who had recovered from COVID-19.

The gene calls are TRBV13 and TRBJ1-3; D remains ambiguous. Germline CDR1 reads PRHDT; CDR2 reads FYEKMQ (reference sequence). The V and J ends lost 5 bases and 2 bases respectively, with 10 bases between them. The CDR3 consists of 14 residues. Here the CDR3 reads CASSPAVTGNTIYF. CDR3 sequence (DNA): TGTGCCAGCAGCCCAGCGGTTACTGGAAACACCATATATTTT.

The gene calls are TRBV5-5 and TRBJ1-4, with TRBD1 identical over 12 bases. There are 20 residues in the CDR3. In germline, CDR1 is SGHKS, CDR2 YYEKEE (reference sequence). The V gene end was trimmed by 0 bases and the J gene end by 7 bases; junction bases not matched to a gene: 16. DNA of the CDR3: TGTGCCAGCAGCTTGGCCCCGGGGACAGGGGGCGAAACGGTCGGTGAAAAACTGTTTTTT. Protein product: CASSLAPGTGGETVGEKLFF.

This clone was found once. The chain carries TRBV5-6 and TRBJ1-6; no definite D call. The germline gives CDR1 SGHDT, CDR2 YYEEEE. The CDR3 sequence is 17 residues long. Deletions cut 3 bases from V and 5 bases from J, with 18 bases between. The CDR3 DNA is TGTGCCAGCAGCTATGGAGGGCAAGCCCCCCATAATTCACCCCTCCACTTT. Residues: CASSYGGQAPHNSPLHF.

J is TRBJ1-1 and V is TRBV5-3; a possible D gene is TRBD1 (6 bases). TRBV5-3 is classed as an ORF, of uncertain function. The CDR3 is 15 residues long. V lost 0 bases, J lost 1 base, and 10 bases lay in between. The CDR3 nucleotides read TGTGCCAGAAGCTTGGGCCCGGACAGGAACACTGAAGCTTTCTTT. Its protein product is CARSLGPDRNTEAFF.

This clone has only a few counts. The chain joins TRBV5-1 to TRBJ2-2, with 9 bases fitting TRBD1. Losses at the gene ends were 4 bases for V and 5 bases for J; bases not matched to a gene: 6. CDR1 is SGHRS, CDR2 YFSETQ, per germline. The CDR3 covers 15 residues. Written as DNA, the CDR3 is TGCGCCAGCAGCGCCGGGACAGGGTCAACCGGGGAGCTGTTTTTT. Its protein product is CASSAGTGSTGELFF.

This sequence joins TRBV5-1 and TRBJ2-1, with D possibly matching TRBD1 (6 bases). Germline loops: CDR1 SGHRS, CDR2 YFSETQ. V lost 4 bases and J 10 bases, leaving 18 bases between the germline ends. The CDR3 has 14 residues. The CDR3 here is CASSTGHPTGEQFF. CDR3 DNA: TGCGCCAGCAGCACGGGACACCCAACTGGGGAGCAGTTCTTC.

This chain joins TRBV5-1 and TRBJ2-7; 9 bases line up with TRBD1. Germline CDR1 SGHRS, CDR2 YFSETQ. After removal of 2 bases from V and 2 bases from J, the junction contained 5 bases not matched to a gene. The CDR3 sequence is 15 residues long. CDR3 nucleotide sequence: TGCGCCAGCAGCTTCTGGACAGGGGTACCCTACGAGCAGTACTTC. This translates into CASSFWTGVPYEQYF.

V and J are TRBV7-8 and TRBJ1-2; D is possibly TRBD1 (5 bases). This CDR3 has 14 residues. Germline-derived CDR1 and CDR2 are SGHVS and FQNEAQ. V was cut by 1 base and J by 3 bases, with 9 bases left in between. CDR3 sequence: CASSLGLRDYGYTF. The CDR3 bases are TGTGCCAGCAGCTTAGGTCTCAGGGACTATGGCTACACCTTC.

The chain joins TRBV3-1 (or the pseudogene TRBV3-2) to TRBJ1-2; D is unresolved. The V gene's germline CDR1 is LGHDT and CDR2 YNNKEL (reference sequence). V lost 0 bases and J 8 bases, leaving 13 bases between the germline ends. The CDR3 is made up of 14 amino acids. The CDR3 DNA reads TGTGCCAGCAGCCAAGATCGCCGGGCGGGAGGCTACACCTTC. It yields the protein CASSQDRRAGGYTF.

V usage is TRBV27 and J usage is TRBJ1-6, with 10 bases that match TRBD1. In germline, CDR1 is MNHEY, CDR2 SMNVEV (reference sequence). This CDR3 has 16 amino acids. V lost 5 bases and J lost 8; bases outside the gene matches: 9. Here the CDR3 DNA reads TGTGCCAGCAGTCCGCGACAGGGGGCGTCGTATTCACCCCTCCACTTT. Its translation: CASSPRQGASYSPLHF.

This chain uses TRBV7-8 with TRBJ2-7; TRBD2 is a possible D gene (5 bases). This CDR3 has 15 residues. CDR1 and CDR2 from the germline V gene are SGHVS and FQNEAQ. Trimming removed 3 bases from V and 0 bases from J, with 12 bases in between. CDR3 coding DNA: TGTGCCAGCAGCTTTCTGTCGGACTCCTCCTACGAGCAGTACTTC. Amino acid sequence: CASSFLSDSSYEQYF.

This clone is a singleton in its sample. The rearrangement links TRBV29-1 to TRBJ1-1; perhaps TRBD1 as D (6 bases). The CDR3 length is 13 residues. V gave up 7 bases and J gave up 6 bases, with 18 bases separating them. Germline CDR1 and CDR2: SQVTM and ANQGSEA. The CDR3 region has the DNA TGCAGCGCCCAGATCTCACAGGGAGCTGAAGCTTTCTTT. Its protein is CSAQISQGAEAFF. The complete variable domain, with remaining parts taken from reference TRBV29-1 and TRBJ1-1, reads SAVISQKPSRDICQRGTSLTIQCQVDSQVTMMFWYRQQPGQSLTLIATANQGSEATYESGFVIDKFPISRPNLTFSTLTVSNMSPEDSSIYLCSAQISQGAEAFFGQGTRLTVV.

The chain couples TRBV4-2 to TRBJ2-7, with 9 nucleotides matching TRBD1. Trimming took 3 bases from V and 0 from J; bases not matched to a gene: 0. The CDR3 is made up of 14 amino acids. Germline V gives CDR1 LGHNA, CDR2 YNFKEQ. In DNA form, the CDR3 reads TGTGCCAGCAGCCAGGACAGGGGCTCCTACGAGCAGTACTTC. Its protein product is CASSQDRGSYEQYF.

This sequence joins TRBV7-8 and TRBJ1-1; 7 bases are shared with TRBD1. The CDR3 extends over 15 amino acids. Per the germline V gene, CDR1 is SGHVS and CDR2 is FQNEAQ. The ends lost 3 bases at V and 3 bases at J; junction bases unmatched: 7. CDR3 protein: CASSFPDRRDTEAFF. The CDR3 nucleotides are TGTGCCAGCAGCTTCCCGGACAGGAGGGACACTGAAGCTTTCTTT. Supplemented by reference TRBV7-8 and TRBJ1-1, the full variable domain reads GAGVSQSPRYKVAKRGQDVALRCDPISGHVSLFWYQQALGQGPEFLTYFQNEAQLDKSGLPSDRFFAERPEGSVSTLKIQRTQQEDSAVYLCASSFPDRRDTEAFFGQGTRLTVV.

CDR3 residues: CASSDSDRGASPLHF. The CDR3 region has the DNA TGTGCCAGCAGTGATTCGGACAGAGGAGCGTCACCCCTCCACTTT. The chain joins TRBV2 to TRBJ1-6; a possible D gene is TRBD1 (6 bases). V dropped 3 bases and J dropped 10 bases, with 16 bases sitting between them. This CDR3 has 15 residues. The germline CDR1 and CDR2 sequences are SNHLY and FYNNEI.

The chain has TRBV9 and TRBJ1-4, with 12 bases identical to TRBD1. Per germline, CDR1 SGDLS and CDR2 YYNGEE. This CDR3 has 17 residues. The ends lost 4 bases at V and 5 bases at J; junction bases unmatched: 9. The CDR3 spells CASSTRDRGLGNEKLFF. In DNA form, the CDR3 reads TGTGCCAGCAGCACCCGGGACAGGGGGCTAGGGAATGAAAAACTGTTTTTT.

The rearrangement uses TRBV30 and TRBJ1-1, with 7 bases aligning to TRBD1. Unmatched junction bases numbered 5, after V lost 2 bases and J lost 5 bases. Germline CDR1 is GTSNPN and CDR2 is SVGIG (reference sequence). The CDR3 contains 13 residues. CDR3 sequence reads: CAWSRQGLTEAFF. The DNA for the CDR3 is TGTGCCTGGAGTAGACAGGGCCTGACTGAAGCTTTCTTT.

This sequence joins TRBV3-1 (or the pseudogene TRBV3-2) and TRBJ1-1; D is uncertain. This CDR3 has 16 amino acids. Germline CDR1 reads LGHDT; CDR2 reads YNNKEL (reference sequence). The germline V and J ends were trimmed by 0 bases and 0 bases, with 11 bases remaining between them. CDR3 DNA sequence: TGTGCCAGCAGCCAAGAAGAGGGTGAGGTGAACACTGAAGCTTTCTTT. It is translated as CASSQEEGEVNTEAFF.

The chain's CDR3 is CASSLNRRDGYTF. The CDR3 DNA sequence: TGTGCCAGCAGTTTAAACAGGAGGGATGGCTACACCTTC. The rearrangement uses TRBV12-3 or TRBV12-4 and TRBJ1-2; perhaps TRBD1 as D (5 bases). V shed 2 bases and J shed 6 bases, with 10 bases lying between them. This CDR3 comprises 13 residues.

The J gene is TRBJ1-1, the V gene TRBV4-1, with D tentatively TRBD1 (6 bases). CDR1 MGHRA and CDR2 YSYEKL come from the germline V gene. V gave up 3 bases and J gave up 2 bases, with 13 bases separating them. The length of the CDR3 is 15 residues. As DNA, the CDR3 is TGCGCCAGCAGCCACCCCGGGACACTCAACACTGAAGCTTTCTTT. Its protein is CASSHPGTLNTEAFF.

The genes are TRBV7-3 and TRBJ2-2; 7 bases match TRBD1. CDR3 length: 18 residues. V dropped 5 bases and J dropped 4; count of bases not matched to a gene: 16. The germline V gene encodes CDR1 SGHTA and CDR2 FQGTGA. In DNA, the CDR3 is TGTGCCAGCAGCCCAAAGTCCCTCACAGGGGTTGGCACCGGGGAGCTGTTTTTT. Translated: CASSPKSLTGVGTGELFF.

This clone was observed a few times. This chain connects TRBV7-8 to TRBJ2-2; D gene uncertain. The CDR3 consists of 16 residues. Germline CDR1 SGHVS, CDR2 FQNEAQ. V was trimmed by 3 bases and J by 4 bases, leaving 15 bases between them. The DNA of the CDR3 is TGTGCCAGCAGCTTGCACCTAGGCCTGGGCACCGGGGAGCTGTTTTTT. Translation gives CASSLHLGLGTGELFF. The full variable domain, with the rest looked up from reference TRBV7-8 and TRBJ2-2, is GAGVSQSPRYKVAKRGQDVALRCDPISGHVSLFWYQQALGQGPEFLTYFQNEAQLDKSGLPSDRFFAERPEGSVSTLKIQRTQQEDSAVYLCASSLHLGLGTGELFFGEGSRLTVL.

This sequence joins TRBV5-1 and TRBJ2-5, with D hard to call. Germline V CDR1 and CDR2: SGHRS, YFSETQ. Trimming cost V 4 bases and J 2 bases, with 12 bases left between them. The CDR3 loop spans 14 amino acids. The CDR3 reads CASSNVPLQETQYF. The CDR3 DNA reads TGCGCCAGCAGCAATGTCCCCTTGCAAGAGACCCAGTACTTC.

This clone was seen a few times. For the CDR3, the DNA is TGTGCCAGTAGTATCGGTACAGGGGGAAAGAATGGCTACACCTTC. Amino acids: CASSIGTGGKNGYTF. The chain has TRBV19 and TRBJ1-2; 8 bases line up with TRBD1. The germline gives CDR1 LNHDA, CDR2 SQIVND (reference sequence). The V gene end was trimmed by 3 bases and the J gene end by 6 bases; junction bases not matched to a gene: 9. This CDR3 is 15 amino acids long.

The chain carries TRBV5-1 and TRBJ2-3, with D possibly being TRBD2 (6 bases). Germline V lookup: CDR1 SGHRS, CDR2 YFSETQ. The CDR3 is 14 residues long. The V gene lost 4 bases and the J gene lost 5 bases, with 14 bases spanning the gap. The CDR3 DNA is TGCGCCAGCAGCCGGGACTTAGCCATAGATACGCAGTATTTT. It codes for CASSRDLAIDTQYF.

This clone was seen a single time. In DNA, the CDR3 is TGTGCCTGGAGTGACAGGGTAATGCAGTACTTC. Translating gives CAWSDRVMQYF. V gene TRBV30 combines with J gene TRBJ2-7, with D perhaps matching TRBD1 (6 bases). V gave up 1 base and J gave up 9 bases, with 10 bases separating them. CDR1 is GTSNPN, CDR2 SVGIG, per germline (reference sequence). This CDR3 spans 11 amino acids. The full variable domain, completed using reference TRBV30 and TRBJ2-7, is SQTIHQWPATLVQPVGSPLSLECTVEGTSNPNLYWYRQAAGRGLQLLFYSVGIGQISSEVPQNLSASRPQDRQFILSSKKLLLSDSGFYLCAWSDRVMQYFGPGTRLTVT.